This TCR beta chain originates from a study of blood T cell repertoires in COVID-19 (dated by TCRdb to 2020 to 2021). Describing the broader study: The collaborator samples originated in the United States, Italy and Spain and spanned the acute and convalescent phases of COVID-19. The sample metadata nearly always contained a de-identified subject ID, COVID-19 status, age in years and sex. The repertoires were released in a freely available public database meant as a resource for research on the immune response to SARS-CoV-2. Where HLA class I and class II types were available, the types were taken from metadata supplied by the sample provider, not from assay-based typing. Deeply sampled blood TCRbeta repertoires from subjects exposed to, actively infected with, or recovered from COVID-19 were included in the dataset. Samples came from the ongoing ImmuneRACE study (first 160 participants) plus 1,254 subjects from 6 global collaborators. The material from the prospective study consisted of cDNA or gDNA derived from T cells, B-cell-depleted T cells, or PBMCs. On the study overall, not on this receptor specifically: Clinical and demographic metadata were provided uncurated, with the amount varying by source and participant.

Reading from cysteine to phenylalanine, the CDR3 counts 14 amino acids. Only the CDR3 DNA is retained, 42 bases long and in frame from the first base. The germline V gene encodes CDR1 SGHAT and CDR2 FQNNGV. V is cut by 0 bases and J by 7 bases, and the space between the germline ends is 12 bases. As for this clone: The antigen it recognizes is unknown. The input lacks base qualities; no much larger clone sits a single base away.

The collaborating institutions used their own protocols to collect whole blood in K2EDTA tubes. Collaborator samples were shipped for TCRbeta analysis as frozen whole blood, isolated PBMCs, or DNA extracted from either sample type. TCRbeta CDR3 regions were amplified from genomic DNA by means of the immunoSEQ Assay, a bias-controlled multiplex PCR. Under the source paper's analysis protocol: Within the assay, amplification of reference gene primers was used to estimate how many nucleated cells each sample contained. Sequence reads were collapsed and filtered to measure the absolute abundance of every unique TCRbeta CDR3 rearrangement. Productive Simpson clonality was computed per sample as the square root of Simpson's diversity index over productive rearrangements. Held by TCRdb, this immuneACCESS table contains in-frame sequences only and omits some clones. Under half of the omission traces to an unresolved V gene where checked; the cause of the rest is unknown. Clonal size and the V and J genes are those of that table, whereas D and trimming came from the DNA. The sample profile shows approximately 260,000 clones; roughly four fifths of them were found once. The ten largest clones take up over 8% of the sample.

This receptor was identified in a woman older than 75 with acute or convalescent COVID-19. Sequencing used peripheral blood. The chain is encoded by TRBV11-2 joined to TRBJ1-2; the D gene lacks a confident call. The CDR3 sequence is CASSLDRLVSGYTF. DNA sequence: TGTGCCAGCAGCTTAGATCGCCTGGTGAGTGGCTACACCTTC.